A single sample gave rise to the 13 T cell receptor beta chains below, sequenced in a study of shared clonotypes between healthy human individuals. The table came from immunoSEQ multiplex PCR; TCRdb's copy has only in-frame clones and leaves some out. The sample comprises tens of thousands of clones, 50% to 70% of which are singletons, and around 52% rests with the top ten. Material for sequencing was memory CD8+ T cells sorted from blood. Subset indicated: CD45RO+ cells pooled with CCR7-negative TemRA cells. The receptors were sampled from a man aged 25-45 years in good health.

The CDR3 loop reads CASSVGLLGVITGELFF. The CDR3 region has the DNA TGTGCCAGCAGCGTAGGCCTACTAGGGGTAATCACCGGGGAGCTGTTTTTT. V gene TRBV9 combines with J gene TRBJ2-2; D is possibly TRBD1 or TRBD2 (5 bases each). The germline V and J ends were trimmed by 0 bases and 4 bases, with 16 bases remaining between them. There are 17 residues in the CDR3. CDR1 SGDLS and CDR2 YYNGEE come from the germline V gene.

The chain links TRBV18 to TRBJ1-4; 7 bases match TRBD1. Germline loops: CDR1 KGHSH, CDR2 LQKENI. This CDR3 has 15 residues. V trimming: 0 bases; J trimming: 3 bases; junction bases outside the gene matches: 1. CDR3 residues: CASSPPGQPNEKLFF. CDR3 nucleotides: TGTGCCAGCTCACCACCGGGACAGCCTAATGAAAAACTGTTTTTT.

The V and J genes are TRBV13 and TRBJ2-5; D gene uncertain. Trimming left V 5 bases short and J 0 bases short, with 4 bases between. Germline lookup yields CDR1 PRHDT and CDR2 FYEKMQ (reference sequence). The CDR3 covers 12 residues. The CDR3 sequence is CASSRYQETQYF. CDR3 DNA sequence: TGTGCCAGCAGCCGATACCAAGAGACCCAGTACTTC.

The table lists this clone with many counts. The rearrangement joins TRBV25-1 to TRBJ2-1; D might be TRBD2 (5 bases). The germline V gene encodes CDR1 MGHDK and CDR2 SYGVNS. V lost 2 bases, J lost 0 bases, and 14 bases lay in between. CDR3 length: 17 residues. CDR3 coding DNA: TGTGCCAGCAGTGAAGTTCAGGAGGTGGGCTCCTACAATGAGCAGTTCTTC. It encodes CASSEVQEVGSYNEQFF. The complete variable domain, with remaining parts taken from reference TRBV25-1 and TRBJ2-1, reads EADIYQTPRYLVIGTGKKITLECSQTMGHDKMYWYQQDPGMELHLIHYSYGVNSTEKGDLSSESTVSRIRTEHFPLTLESARPSHTSQYLCASSEVQEVGSYNEQFFGPGTRLTVL.

The J gene is TRBJ2-2, the V gene TRBV6-4; perhaps TRBD2 as D (5 bases). Germline V lookup: CDR1 MRHNA, CDR2 SNTAGT. V was shortened by 6 bases and J by 7 bases, with 21 bases between the two germline ends. CDR3 size: 16 residues. The CDR3 loop is CASSPNGMEAGGELFF. The DNA for the CDR3 is TGTGCCAGCAGCCCCAACGGAATGGAGGCGGGCGGGGAGCTGTTTTTT.

The rearrangement joins TRBV7-9 to TRBJ2-5; tentative D call: TRBD1 (6 bases). Trimming removed 8 bases at V and 3 bases at J, with 10 bases between. Per germline, CDR1 SEHNR and CDR2 FQNEAQ (reference sequence). This CDR3 is built from 12 residues. CDR3 amino acids: CASGRTEETQYF. The CDR3 DNA is TGTGCCAGCGGCCGGACAGAAGAGACCCAGTACTTC.

This clone has a count of ten or more. The V call is TRBV6-4, the J call TRBJ2-2; D may match TRBD1 or TRBD2 (5 bases each). Trimming pared 0 bases from V and 3 bases from J, leaving 5 bases between. The germline CDR1 and CDR2 sequences are MRHNA and SNTAGT. The CDR3 is 14 residues long. CDR3 DNA sequence: TGTGCCAGCAGTGACTCGGGGGACACCGGGGAGCTGTTTTTT. This codes for CASSDSGDTGELFF.

This clone was counted only a few times. This rearrangement joins TRBV6-4 to TRBJ2-3; TRBD2 might be the D (6 bases). Germline CDR1 MRHNA, CDR2 SNTAGT. This CDR3 region has 17 residues. V lost 0 bases and J lost 3, with 16 bases in between. CDR3 residues: CASSDSGGGAGTDTQYF. CDR3 coding DNA: TGTGCCAGCAGTGACTCGGGAGGCGGGGCAGGGACAGATACGCAGTATTTT.

This clone was seen many times. The V and J genes are TRBV25-1 and TRBJ1-5; D call uncertain. The CDR3 is 15 amino acids. Germline V gene sequence: CDR1 MGHDK, CDR2 SYGVNS. V was clipped by 4 bases and J by 4 bases, with 14 bases between them. Here the CDR3 DNA reads TGTGCCAGCAGTGCTCAGGATAGCTGGAATCAGCCCCAGCATTTT. Translated: CASSAQDSWNQPQHF.

The chain recombines TRBV15 with TRBJ2-3; TRBD2 matches 8 bases. With 0 bases clipped from V and 6 bases from J, the junction kept 11 bases outside the gene matches. The CDR3 has 17 residues. The germline V gene encodes CDR1 LNHNV and CDR2 YYDKDF (reference sequence). Written as DNA, the CDR3 is TGTGCCACCAGCAGAGACCCGGGAGGGAGTAGGTCCGATACGCAGTATTTT. This codes for CATSRDPGGSRSDTQYF.

The chain is built from TRBV6-5 and TRBJ2-7; D perhaps matches TRBD1 (6 bases). Germline V gene lookup returns CDR1 MNHEY and CDR2 SVGAGI. Trimming removed 5 bases from V and 1 base from J, with 15 bases in between. This CDR3 contains 15 residues. CDR3 nucleotides: TGTGCCAGCAGTCATAGGGACAATCCGTCCTACGAGCAGTACTTC. Translating it yields CASSHRDNPSYEQYF.

The table lists this clone with a few counts. The genes are TRBV7-2 and TRBJ2-3; D might be TRBD1 (5 bases). This CDR3 is built from 14 residues. Trimming removed 6 bases at V and 0 bases at J, with 10 bases between. Germline assignment: CDR1 SGHTA and CDR2 FQGNSA. The CDR3 loop reads CASRWGGSTDTQYF. The DNA for the CDR3 is TGTGCCAGCAGGTGGGGCGGAAGCACAGATACGCAGTATTTT.

V gene TRBV5-4 combines with J gene TRBJ2-7; unclear D gene. CDR1 and CDR2 (germline): SGHNT, YYREEE (reference sequence). The CDR3 extends over 11 amino acids. V lost 0 bases to trimming and J lost 4 bases, with 2 bases between them. CDR3 sequence reads: CASSLGYEQYF. Here the CDR3 DNA reads TGTGCCAGCAGCTTGGGGTACGAGCAGTACTTC.